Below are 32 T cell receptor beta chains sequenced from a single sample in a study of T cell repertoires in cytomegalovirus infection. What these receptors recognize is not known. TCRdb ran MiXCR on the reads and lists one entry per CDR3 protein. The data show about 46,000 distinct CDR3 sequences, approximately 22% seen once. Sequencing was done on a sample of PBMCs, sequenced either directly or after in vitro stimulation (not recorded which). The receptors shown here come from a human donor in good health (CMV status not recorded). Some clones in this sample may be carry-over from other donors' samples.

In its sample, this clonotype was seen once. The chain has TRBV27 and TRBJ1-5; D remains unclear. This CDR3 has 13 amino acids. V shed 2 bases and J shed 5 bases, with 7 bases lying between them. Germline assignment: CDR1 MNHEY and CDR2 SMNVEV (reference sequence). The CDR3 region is CASSLQHYQPQHF. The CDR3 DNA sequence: TGTGCCAGCAGTTTACAGCACTATCAGCCCCAGCATTTT.

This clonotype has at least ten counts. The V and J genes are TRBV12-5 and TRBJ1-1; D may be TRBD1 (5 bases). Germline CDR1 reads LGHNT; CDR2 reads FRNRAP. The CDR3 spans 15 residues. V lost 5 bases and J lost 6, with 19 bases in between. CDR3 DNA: TGTGCTAGTGGTCCGTGGGGGGGGGTGGACTCTGAAGCTTTCTTT. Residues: CASGPWGGVDSEAFF.

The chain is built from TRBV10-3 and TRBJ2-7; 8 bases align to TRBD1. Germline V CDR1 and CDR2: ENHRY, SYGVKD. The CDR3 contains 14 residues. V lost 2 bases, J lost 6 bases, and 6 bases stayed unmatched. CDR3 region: CAISERDRSAEQYF. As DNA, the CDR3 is TGTGCCATCAGTGAGCGGGACAGGTCTGCCGAGCAGTACTTC.

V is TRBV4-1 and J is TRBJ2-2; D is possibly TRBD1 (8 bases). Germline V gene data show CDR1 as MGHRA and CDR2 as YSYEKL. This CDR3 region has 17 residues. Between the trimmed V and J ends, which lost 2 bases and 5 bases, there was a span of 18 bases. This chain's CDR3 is CASSQRGGTGGTGELFF. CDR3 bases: TGCGCCAGCAGCCAAAGGGGAGGGACAGGCGGAACCGGGGAGCTGTTTTTT.

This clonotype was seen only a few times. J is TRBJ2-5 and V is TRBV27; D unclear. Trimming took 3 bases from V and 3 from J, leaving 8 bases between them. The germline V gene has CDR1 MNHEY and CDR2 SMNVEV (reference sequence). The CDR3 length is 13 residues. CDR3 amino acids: CASSFHIKETQYF. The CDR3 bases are TGTGCCAGCAGTTTCCACATTAAAGAGACCCAGTACTTC.

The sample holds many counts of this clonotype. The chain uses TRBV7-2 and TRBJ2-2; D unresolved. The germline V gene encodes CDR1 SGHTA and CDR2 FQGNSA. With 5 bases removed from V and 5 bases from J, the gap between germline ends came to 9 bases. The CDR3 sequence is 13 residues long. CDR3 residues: CASSPQMTGELFF. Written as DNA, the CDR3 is TGTGCCAGCAGCCCACAGATGACCGGGGAGCTGTTTTTT.

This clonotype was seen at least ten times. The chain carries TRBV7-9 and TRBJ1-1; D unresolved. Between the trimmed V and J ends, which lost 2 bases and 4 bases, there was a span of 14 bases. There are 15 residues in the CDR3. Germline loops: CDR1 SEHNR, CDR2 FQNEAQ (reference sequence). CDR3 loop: CASSLRVGVATEAFF. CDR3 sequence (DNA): TGTGCCAGCAGCTTAAGGGTCGGGGTGGCCACTGAAGCTTTCTTT. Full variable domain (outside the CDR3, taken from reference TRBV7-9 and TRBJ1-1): DTGVSQNPRHKITKRGQNVTFRCDPISEHNRLYWYRQTLGQGPEFLTYFQNEAQLEKSRLLSDRFSAERPKGSFSTLEIQRTEQGDSAMYLCASSLRVGVATEAFFGQGTRLTVV.

In DNA, the CDR3 is TGTGCCAGTAGTGCTAGCGGCTTCTACGAGCAGTACTTC. This sequence encodes CASSASGFYEQYF. V usage is TRBV19 and J usage is TRBJ2-7, with TRBD2 matching 7 bases. The CDR3 extends over 13 amino acids. Trimming took 5 bases from V and 3 from J; bases not matched to a gene: 4. Germline V gives CDR1 LNHDA, CDR2 SQIVND (reference sequence).

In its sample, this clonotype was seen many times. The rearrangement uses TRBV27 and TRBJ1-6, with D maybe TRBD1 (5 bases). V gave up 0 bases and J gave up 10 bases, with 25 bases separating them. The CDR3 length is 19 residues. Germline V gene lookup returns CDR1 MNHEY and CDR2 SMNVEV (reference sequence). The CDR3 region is CASSLSTGSWGGIESPLHF. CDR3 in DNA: TGTGCCAGCAGTTTATCCACGGGTTCGTGGGGGGGGATAGAGTCACCCCTCCACTTT.

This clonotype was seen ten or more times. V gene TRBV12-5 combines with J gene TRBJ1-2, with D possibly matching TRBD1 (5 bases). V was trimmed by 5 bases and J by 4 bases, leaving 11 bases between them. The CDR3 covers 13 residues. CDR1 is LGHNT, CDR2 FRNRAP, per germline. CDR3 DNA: TGTGCTAGTGGTGATGACAGCTCCTATGGCTACACCTTC. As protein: CASGDDSSYGYTF.

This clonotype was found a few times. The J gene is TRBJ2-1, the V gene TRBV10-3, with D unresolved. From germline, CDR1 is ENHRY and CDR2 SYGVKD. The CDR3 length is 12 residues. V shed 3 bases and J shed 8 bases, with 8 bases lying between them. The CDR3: CAISDDVDEQFF. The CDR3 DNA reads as TGTGCCATCAGTGACGATGTGGATGAGCAGTTCTTC.

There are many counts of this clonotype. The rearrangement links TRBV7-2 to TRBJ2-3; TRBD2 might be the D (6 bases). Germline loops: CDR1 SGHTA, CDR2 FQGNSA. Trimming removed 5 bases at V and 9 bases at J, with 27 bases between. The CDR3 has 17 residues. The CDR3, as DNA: TGTGCCAGCAGCCCGAGACCCTCCGGGACTCCCACGGTCACGCAGTATTTT. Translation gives CASSPRPSGTPTVTQYF.

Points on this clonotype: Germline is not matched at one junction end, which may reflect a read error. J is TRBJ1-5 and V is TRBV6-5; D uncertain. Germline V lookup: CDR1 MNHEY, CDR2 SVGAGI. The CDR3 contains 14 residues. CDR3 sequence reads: CASSYGRHNQPQPF. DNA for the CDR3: TGTGCCAGCAGTTACGGCAGGCACAATCAGCCCCAGCCTTTT.

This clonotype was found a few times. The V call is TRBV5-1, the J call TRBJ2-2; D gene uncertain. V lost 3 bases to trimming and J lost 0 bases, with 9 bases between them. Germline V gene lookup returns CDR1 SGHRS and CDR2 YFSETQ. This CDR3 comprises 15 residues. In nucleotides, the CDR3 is TGCGCCAGCAGCTCCCGACTGGCGAACACCGGGGAGCTGTTTTTT. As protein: CASSSRLANTGELFF. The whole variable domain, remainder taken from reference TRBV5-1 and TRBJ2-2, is KAGVTQTPRYLIKTRGQQVTLSCSPISGHRSVSWYQQTPGQGLQFLFEYFSETQRNKGNFPGRFSGRQFSNSRSEMNVSTLELGDSALYLCASSSRLANTGELFFGEGSRLTVL.

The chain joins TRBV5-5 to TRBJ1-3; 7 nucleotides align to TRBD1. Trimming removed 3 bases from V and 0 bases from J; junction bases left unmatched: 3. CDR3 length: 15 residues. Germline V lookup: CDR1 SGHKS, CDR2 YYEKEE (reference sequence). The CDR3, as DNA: TGTGCCAGCAGCTCCGGGACAGTCTCTGGAAACACCATATATTTT. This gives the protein CASSSGTVSGNTIYF.

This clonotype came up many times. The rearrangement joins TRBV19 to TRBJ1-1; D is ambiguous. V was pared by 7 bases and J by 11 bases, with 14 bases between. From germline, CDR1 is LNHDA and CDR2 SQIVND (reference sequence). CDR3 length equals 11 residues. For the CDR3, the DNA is TGTGCCAGTAAAACAGCCTCGGAGGCTTTCTTT. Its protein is CASKTASEAFF.

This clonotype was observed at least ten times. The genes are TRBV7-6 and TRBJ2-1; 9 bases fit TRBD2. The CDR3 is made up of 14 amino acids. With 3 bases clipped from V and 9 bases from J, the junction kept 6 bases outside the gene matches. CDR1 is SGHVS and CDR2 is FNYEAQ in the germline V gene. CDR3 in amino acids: CASSLAGGLSEQFF. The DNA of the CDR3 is TGTGCCAGCAGCTTGGCGGGGGGGCTAAGTGAGCAGTTCTTC.

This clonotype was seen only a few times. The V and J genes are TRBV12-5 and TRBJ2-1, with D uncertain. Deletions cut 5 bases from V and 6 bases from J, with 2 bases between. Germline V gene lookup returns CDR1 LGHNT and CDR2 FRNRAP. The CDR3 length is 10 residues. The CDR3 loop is CASGINEQFF. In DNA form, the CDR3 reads TGTGCTAGTGGTATCAATGAGCAGTTCTTC.

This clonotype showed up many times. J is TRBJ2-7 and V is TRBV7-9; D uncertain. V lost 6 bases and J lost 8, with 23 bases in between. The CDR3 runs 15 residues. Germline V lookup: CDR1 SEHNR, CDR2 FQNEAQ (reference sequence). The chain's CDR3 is CASRALSGPHKKQYF. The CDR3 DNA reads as TGTGCCAGCAGAGCCCTTTCCGGGCCGCACAAAAAGCAGTACTTC.

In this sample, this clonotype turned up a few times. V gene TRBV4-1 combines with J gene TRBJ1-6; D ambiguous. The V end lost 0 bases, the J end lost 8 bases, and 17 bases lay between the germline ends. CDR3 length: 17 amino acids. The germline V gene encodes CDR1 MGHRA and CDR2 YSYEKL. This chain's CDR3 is CASSQEGDPGGDSPLHF. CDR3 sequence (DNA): TGCGCCAGCAGCCAAGAGGGTGACCCTGGTGGCGATTCACCCCTCCACTTT.

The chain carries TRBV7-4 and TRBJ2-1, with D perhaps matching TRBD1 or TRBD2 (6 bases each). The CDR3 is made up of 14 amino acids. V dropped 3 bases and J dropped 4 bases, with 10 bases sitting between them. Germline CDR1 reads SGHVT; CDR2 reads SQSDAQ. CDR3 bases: TGTGCCAGCAGCTTGGCGGGGACATACAATGAGCAGTTCTTC. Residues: CASSLAGTYNEQFF. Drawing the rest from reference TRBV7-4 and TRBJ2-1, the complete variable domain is GAGVSQSPRYKVAKRGRDVALRCDSISGHVTLYWYRQTLGQGSEVLTYSQSDAQRDKSGRPSGRFSAERPERSVSTLKIQRTEQGDSAVYLCASSLAGTYNEQFFGPGTRLTVL.

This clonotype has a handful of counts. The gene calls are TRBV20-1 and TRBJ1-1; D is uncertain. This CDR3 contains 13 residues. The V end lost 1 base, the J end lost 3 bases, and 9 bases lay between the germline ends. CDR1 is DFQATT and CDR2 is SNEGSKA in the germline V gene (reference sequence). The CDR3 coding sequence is TGCAGTGCTAGAGTTCACACCTACACTGAAGCTTTCTTT. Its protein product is CSARVHTYTEAFF.

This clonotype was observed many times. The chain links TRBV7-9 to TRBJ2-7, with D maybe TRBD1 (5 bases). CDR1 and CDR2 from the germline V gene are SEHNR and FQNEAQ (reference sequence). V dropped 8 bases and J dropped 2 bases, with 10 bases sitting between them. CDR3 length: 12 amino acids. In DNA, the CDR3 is TGTGCCAGCGTCCTGGGGCCCTACGAGCAGTACTTC. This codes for CASVLGPYEQYF. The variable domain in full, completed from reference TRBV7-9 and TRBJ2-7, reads DTGVSQNPRHKITKRGQNVTFRCDPISEHNRLYWYRQTLGQGPEFLTYFQNEAQLEKSRLLSDRFSAERPKGSFSTLEIQRTEQGDSAMYLCASVLGPYEQYFGPGTRLTVT.

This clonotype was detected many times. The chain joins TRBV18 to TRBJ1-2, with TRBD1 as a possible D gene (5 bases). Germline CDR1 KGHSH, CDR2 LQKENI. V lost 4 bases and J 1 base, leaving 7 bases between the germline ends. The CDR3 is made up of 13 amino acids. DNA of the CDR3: TGTGCCAGCTCACGGGACCTTAACTATGGCTACACCTTC. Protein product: CASSRDLNYGYTF.

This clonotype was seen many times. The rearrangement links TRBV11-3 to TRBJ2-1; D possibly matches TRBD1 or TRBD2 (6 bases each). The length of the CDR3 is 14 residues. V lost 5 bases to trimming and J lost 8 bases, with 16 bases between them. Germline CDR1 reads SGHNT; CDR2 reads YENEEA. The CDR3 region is CASSEGGSLDEQFF. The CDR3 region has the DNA TGTGCCAGCAGCGAGGGGGGTAGTCTGGATGAGCAGTTCTTC.

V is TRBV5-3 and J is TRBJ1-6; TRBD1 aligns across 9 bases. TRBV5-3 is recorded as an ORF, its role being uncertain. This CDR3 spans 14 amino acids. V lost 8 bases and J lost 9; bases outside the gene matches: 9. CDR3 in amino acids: CASSLPGQGSPLHF. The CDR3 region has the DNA TGTGCCAGCAGCCTACCGGGACAGGGTTCACCCCTCCACTTT.

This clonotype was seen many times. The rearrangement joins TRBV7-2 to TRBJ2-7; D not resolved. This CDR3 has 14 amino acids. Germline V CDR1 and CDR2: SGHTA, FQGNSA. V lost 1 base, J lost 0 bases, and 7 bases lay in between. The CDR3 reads CASSLEVNSYEQYF. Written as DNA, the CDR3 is TGTGCCAGCAGCTTAGAGGTGAACTCCTACGAGCAGTACTTC.

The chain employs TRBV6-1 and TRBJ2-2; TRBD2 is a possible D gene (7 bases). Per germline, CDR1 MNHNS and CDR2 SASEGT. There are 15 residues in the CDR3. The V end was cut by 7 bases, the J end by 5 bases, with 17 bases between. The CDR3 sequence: CASTGRGAWTGELFF. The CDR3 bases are TGTGCCAGCACAGGTCGGGGGGCTTGGACCGGGGAGCTGTTTTTT.

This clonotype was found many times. CDR3 sequence (DNA): TGTGCCAGCAGTTCCCAGGGAGGTGAAAAACTGTTTTTT. It specifies CASSSQGGEKLFF. The rearrangement uses TRBV12-3 or TRBV12-4 and TRBJ1-4; a possible D gene is TRBD1 (5 bases). Trimming took off 4 bases at V and 7 bases at J, with 10 bases between the two ends. The CDR3 runs 13 residues.

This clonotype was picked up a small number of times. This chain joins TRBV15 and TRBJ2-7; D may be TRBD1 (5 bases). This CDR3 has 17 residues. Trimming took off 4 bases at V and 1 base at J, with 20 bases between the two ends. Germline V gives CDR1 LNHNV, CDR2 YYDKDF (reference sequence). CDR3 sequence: CATSKNFGRVKSYEQYF. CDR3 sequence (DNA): TGTGCCACCAGCAAAAATTTTGGCAGGGTGAAATCCTACGAGCAGTACTTC.

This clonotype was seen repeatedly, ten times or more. The CDR3 sequence is CASSLRYQETQYF. The CDR3 DNA reads TGTGCCAGCAGTTTACGGTATCAAGAGACCCAGTACTTC. The V and J genes are TRBV12-3 or TRBV12-4 and TRBJ2-5; D ambiguous. V was trimmed by 2 bases and J by 2 bases, leaving 6 bases between them. The CDR3 totals 13 residues.

The CDR3 loop reads CASSLVLADEQFF. CDR3 sequence (DNA): TGTGCCAGCAGCTTAGTACTAGCCGATGAGCAGTTCTTC. The chain employs TRBV5-5 and TRBJ2-1, with D possibly being TRBD2 (6 bases). The CDR3 consists of 13 residues. Germline V gene data show CDR1 as SGHKS and CDR2 as YYEKEE (reference sequence). The germline V and J ends were trimmed by 2 bases and 8 bases, with 11 bases remaining between them.